This TCR beta chain was identified in a study of blood T cell repertoires in COVID-19. Turning to the study itself: Sample material is recorded as cDNA or gDNA derived from T cells, B-cell-depleted T cells, or PBMCs.

This clone was observed a few times. Between the trimmed V and J ends, which lost 5 bases and 3 bases, there was a span of 13 bases. CDR1 SEHNR and CDR2 FQNEAQ come from the germline V gene (reference sequence). The CDR3 is 14 amino acids. The method was immunoSEQ multiplex PCR; TCRdb's version includes in-frame clones alone and lacks a portion of them. Of about 110,000 clones in the sample, approximately 80% were seen once. V is TRBV7-9 and J is TRBJ1-1; D might be TRBD1 (6 bases). The TCR comes from a woman of 80 years or more with active or convalescent COVID-19. Sequences were obtained from peripheral blood. For the CDR3, the DNA is TGTGCCAGCAGCATACAGGGTATGTACACTGAAGCTTTCTTT. This translates into CASSIQGMYTEAFF.